These 17 T cell receptor beta chains were sequenced from one sample in a study of blood T cell repertoires in COVID-19. The protocol was immunoSEQ multiplex PCR, while the TCRdb copy is restricted to in-frame clones and leaves out a portion. In the table there are about 74,000 clones, almost 90% of which are singletons. Sample: peripheral blood. Every receptor here comes from a woman at least 80 years old with active or convalescent COVID-19.

The chain carries TRBV2 and TRBJ2-2; 7 bases are a match to TRBD1. CDR1 is SNHLY and CDR2 is FYNNEI in the germline V gene. This CDR3 has 17 amino acids. V dropped 6 bases and J dropped 4; count of bases not matched to a gene: 14. The CDR3: CASRERDRMRSTGELFF. CDR3 coding DNA: TGTGCCAGCAGGGAACGGGACAGAATGAGGAGCACCGGGGAGCTGTTTTTT.

The V gene is TRBV12-3 or TRBV12-4, the J gene TRBJ2-7, with 9 positions matching TRBD2. The CDR3 runs 13 residues. V was pared by 6 bases and J by 3 bases, with 3 bases of the junction left unmatched. CDR3 coding DNA: TGTGCCAGCAGCCAGCGGGAGGTCTACGAGCAGTACTTC. Translating gives CASSQREVYEQYF.

DNA of the CDR3: TGTGCCAGCAGCTTACAGGGAGATACGCAGTATTTT. This gives the protein CASSLQGDTQYF. The rearrangement uses TRBV11-3 and TRBJ2-3, with a tentative D call TRBD1 (5 bases). From germline, CDR1 is SGHNT and CDR2 YENEEA. Trimming removed 2 bases at V and 5 bases at J, with 5 bases between. CDR3 length: 12 residues.

CDR3 sequence (DNA): TGTGCCAGCAGCCAATTACAGGGGGGGCTTAGGGTGTACTTC. It encodes CASSQLQGGLRVYF. The chain joins TRBV3-1 (or the pseudogene TRBV3-2) to TRBJ2-7, with a weak D call TRBD1 (8 bases). The germline V gene encodes CDR1 LGHDT and CDR2 YNNKEL (reference sequence). The CDR3 has 14 amino acids. Trimming left V 2 bases short and J 12 bases short, with 20 bases between.

The chain uses TRBV19 and TRBJ2-1, with a tentative D call TRBD1 (6 bases). This CDR3 has 13 amino acids. V was pared by 7 bases and J by 10 bases, with 17 bases between. CDR1 LNHDA and CDR2 SQIVND come from the germline V gene (reference sequence). CDR3 DNA sequence: TGTGCCAGTATCACCCGAGGGGGACGGGAGCAGTTCTTC. Its protein product is CASITRGGREQFF.

The rearrangement joins TRBV30 to TRBJ2-1, with D possibly being TRBD1 (5 bases). V lost 4 bases, J lost 7 bases, and 8 bases lay in between. The length of the CDR3 is 11 residues. The V gene's germline CDR1 is GTSNPN and CDR2 SVGIG (reference sequence). The CDR3 is CAWTGANEQFF. The CDR3 region has the DNA TGTGCCTGGACTGGGGCTAATGAGCAGTTCTTC.

The V and J genes are TRBV5-1 and TRBJ2-3, with 13 bases identical to TRBD2. V was clipped by 3 bases and J by 7 bases; unmatched bases: 11. Germline CDR1 reads SGHRS; CDR2 reads YFSETQ. The CDR3 covers 17 residues. The CDR3: CASSSGLAGALRHTQYF. For the CDR3, the DNA is TGCGCCAGCAGCTCCGGACTAGCGGGGGCCCTACGGCATACGCAGTATTTT.

The genes are TRBV7-2 and TRBJ2-7; 9 nucleotides match TRBD1. The CDR3 length is 15 residues. Germline CDR1 and CDR2: SGHTA and FQGNSA. The trim removed 5 bases at V and 2 bases at J, leaving 7 bases unmatched. In DNA, the CDR3 is TGTGCCAGCAGCACACCAGGACAGGGGACCTACGAGCAGTACTTC. As protein: CASSTPGQGTYEQYF.

This clone was detected only once. The chain combines TRBV4-2 with TRBJ1-4, with 9 bases aligning to TRBD1. The CDR3 runs 16 residues. V trimming: 1 base; J trimming: 4 bases; junction bases outside the gene matches: 4. Per germline, CDR1 LGHNA and CDR2 YNFKEQ. CDR3 in amino acids: CASSQAGTGINEKLFF. CDR3 coding DNA: TGTGCCAGCAGCCAAGCCGGGACAGGGATTAATGAAAAACTGTTTTTT.

The CDR3: CASSAPGTSGGFQETQYF. The CDR3 bases are TGTGCCAGCAGTGCCCCCGGGACTAGCGGGGGGTTTCAAGAGACCCAGTACTTC. The chain is built from TRBV2 and TRBJ2-5, with 15 bases matching TRBD2. Trimming removed 4 bases from V and 2 bases from J; junction bases left unmatched: 8. The CDR3 runs to 18 residues. Germline V gives CDR1 SNHLY, CDR2 FYNNEI.

This sequence joins TRBV19 and TRBJ2-7, with 8 positions matching TRBD1. This CDR3 has 12 amino acids. V shed 9 bases and J 5 bases; nucleotides not matched to a gene: 6. Germline CDR1 is LNHDA and CDR2 is SQIVND (reference sequence). CDR3 in amino acids: CASADRVNEQYF. The CDR3 DNA follows: TGTGCCAGCGCGGACAGGGTAAACGAGCAGTACTTC.

The V gene is TRBV11-3, the J gene TRBJ2-7; 8 nucleotides line up with TRBD1. CDR1 is SGHNT and CDR2 is YENEEA in the germline V gene. J was trimmed by 6 bases and V by 1 base; bases with no gene match: 8. The CDR3 has 15 amino acids. CDR3 protein: CASSLGGQGAREQYF. As DNA, the CDR3 is TGTGCCAGCAGCTTAGGCGGGCAGGGGGCACGCGAGCAGTACTTC.

For this clone: The sample holds other DNA sequences that translate to the same CDR3. This chain uses TRBV29-1 with TRBJ2-3; TRBD1 matches 9 bases. The germline V gene has CDR1 SQVTM and CDR2 ANQGSEA. V gave up 3 bases and J gave up 3 bases; unmatched junction bases: 1. This CDR3 contains 13 residues. CDR3 sequence (DNA): TGCAGCGTTGAGGGACAGGGTACAGATACGCAGTATTTT. Translated, it gives CSVEGQGTDTQYF.

The chain has TRBV6-5 and TRBJ2-1; the match to TRBD2 covers 10 bases. The J segment lost 5 bases and the V segment lost 3 bases, leaving 7 bases of the junction unmatched. This CDR3 has 16 amino acids. The germline gives CDR1 MNHEY, CDR2 SVGAGI. The CDR3 DNA is TGTGCCAGCAGTTATGGTCTAGCGGGGGCCCACAATGAGCAGTTCTTC. This encodes CASSYGLAGAHNEQFF.

The chain employs TRBV5-1 and TRBJ2-7; 9 nucleotides align to TRBD1. This CDR3 is built from 14 residues. Per germline, CDR1 SGHRS and CDR2 YFSETQ. Trimming removed 1 base from V and 4 bases from J; junction bases left unmatched: 3. In nucleotides, the CDR3 is TGCGCCAGCAGCTTGACAGGGGGCGTGTACGAGCAGTACTTC. As protein: CASSLTGGVYEQYF.

The rearrangement uses TRBV27 and TRBJ2-3; weak D call: TRBD1 (6 bases). Germline CDR1 reads MNHEY; CDR2 reads SMNVEV (reference sequence). The germline V and J ends were trimmed by 6 bases and 1 base, with 11 bases remaining between them. CDR3 length: 14 residues. CDR3 sequence reads: CASSSQGRTDTQYF. In nucleotides, the CDR3 is TGTGCCAGCAGCTCCCAGGGGCGCACAGATACGCAGTATTTT.

The rearrangement uses TRBV5-1 and TRBJ1-1, with 7 bases aligning to TRBD1. The V segment lost 0 bases and the J segment 1 base; nucleotides outside the gene matches: 6. The CDR3 has 16 amino acids. CDR1 is SGHRS, CDR2 YFSETQ, per germline. CDR3 protein: CASSLAAGGANTEAFF. The CDR3 coding sequence is TGCGCCAGCAGCTTGGCGGCAGGGGGAGCGAACACTGAAGCTTTCTTT.